This T cell receptor beta chain was observed in a study of CD4 T cells in lung cancer (dated by TCRdb to about 2019). The study in broad terms: In the study, blood T cells of NSCLC patients were screened for responses to candidate mutation-encoded neoepitopes, and neoantigen-specific CD4+ T-cell clones and TCRs were isolated. Aged 60 to 69 when blood was donated, the resected patients, most of whom were former smokers, had either lung adenocarcinoma or squamous cell carcinoma. Before blood donation, treatments including platinum chemotherapy had been received by the patients, and nivolumab or pembrolizumab had been received by some of the patients. The frequency of neoantigen-specific clonotypes in tumor resections, non-adjacent lung and cultured T-cell products was tracked by TCRB deep sequencing.

Study-wide findings and limitations: IFNgamma-sorted cells included nonspecific IFNgamma producers of unknown purity, so expanded lines ranged from monoclonal to oligoclonal. Some responses derived from blood might reflect in vitro priming of naive T cells or cross-reactivity instead of memory responses to the cancer.

PBMCs were stimulated for 13 days with mutant 27-mer peptides together with IL21, IL7, IL15 and IL2, and were then restimulated with autologous B cells pulsed with peptide. After restimulation with peptide-pulsed B cells, live IFNgamma-secreting T cells were sorted on a FACS Aria2 by cytokine capture. Sorted cells were expanded for about 12 to 21 days at limiting dilution, with around 3 or 9 cells per well, using irradiated allogeneic PBMCs, phytohemagglutinin and IL2. Peripheral blood samples or leukapheresis products were collected from the patients. The antigen specificity of expanded lines was screened by IFNgamma ELISA against autologous B cells pulsed with mutant peptides. As concerns this clone: No antigen is known for it. No much larger clone is present one base from it, and per-base qualities are unavailable.

In the germline V gene (reference sequence), CDR1 corresponds to MNHEY and CDR2 to SMNVEV. V is pared back by 5 bases and J by 8 bases, with 16 bases lying between the germline termini. The CDR3 contains 15 residues, cysteine and phenylalanine counted. The kept DNA is CDR3 alone, 45 bases in frame from the first base. Receptors were amplified or captured by the immunoSEQ multiplex PCR assay. DNA was isolated with Qiagen DNeasy or QIAamp micro DNA kits and TCRB sequenced with the Adaptive Biotechnology human TCRB sequencing kit. TCRB libraries were sequenced on an Illumina MiSeq. The study's own analysis went as follows. TCRB sequence data were analyzed using the kit provider's software, and tumor enrichment of clonotype templates was assessed with Fisher's exact test. The table comes from immuneACCESS by way of TCRdb, which keeps in-frame sequences with V and J called. Part of the clones is missing from these tables; in studies checked, under half for an unresolved V gene and the rest for unknown reasons. V, J and clone size are taken as reported in that table, and D and trimming were inferred from the DNA itself. This sample has about 2,000 clones in its table, and about two thirds of those were observed once. The top ten hold about 5.8% of the sample.

The sequencing sample was made of a CD4+ T cell line or clone grown in culture. This sequence was found in a woman in her sixties with non-small cell lung cancer. Some clones in this sample may be carry-over from other donors' samples. The V and J segments used are TRBV27 and TRBJ1-6, and possibly TRBD1, on 5 matching bases. This receptor has the CDR3 CASSLRGAFDSPLHF. The bases read TGTGCCAGCAGTCTACGGGGCGCATTTGATTCACCCCTCCACTTT.